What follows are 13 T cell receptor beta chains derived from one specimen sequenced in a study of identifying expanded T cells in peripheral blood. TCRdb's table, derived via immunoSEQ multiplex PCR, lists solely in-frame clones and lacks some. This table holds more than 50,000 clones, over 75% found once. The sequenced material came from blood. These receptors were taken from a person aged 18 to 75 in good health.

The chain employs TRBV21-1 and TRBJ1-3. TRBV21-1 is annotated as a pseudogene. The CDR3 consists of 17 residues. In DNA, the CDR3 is TGTGCCAGCAGCAGGCGGGGCAGGGGAAAAGGAGGAAACACCATATATTTT. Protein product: CASSRRGRGKGGNTIYF.

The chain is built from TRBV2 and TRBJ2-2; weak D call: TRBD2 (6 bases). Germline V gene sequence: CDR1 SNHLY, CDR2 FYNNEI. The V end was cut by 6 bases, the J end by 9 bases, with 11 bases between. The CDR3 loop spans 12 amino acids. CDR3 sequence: CASRGGDWELFF. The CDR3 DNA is TGTGCCAGCAGGGGCGGGGACTGGGAGCTGTTTTTT. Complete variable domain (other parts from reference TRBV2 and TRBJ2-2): EPEVTQTPSHQVTQMGQEVILRCVPISNHLYFYWYRQILGQKVEFLVSFYNNEISEKSEIFDDQFSVERPDGSNFTLKIRSTKLEDSAMYFCASRGGDWELFFGEGSRLTVL.

The CDR3 reads CASSRKLAGGNNEQFF. In DNA, the CDR3 is TGTGCCAGTAGCCGAAAGCTAGCGGGGGGGAACAATGAGCAGTTCTTC. The chain recombines TRBV19 with TRBJ2-1; 12 bases line up with TRBD2. The J segment lost 5 bases and the V segment lost 6 bases, leaving 8 bases of the junction unmatched. Germline V gene sequence: CDR1 LNHDA, CDR2 SQIVND (reference sequence). The CDR3 extends over 16 amino acids.

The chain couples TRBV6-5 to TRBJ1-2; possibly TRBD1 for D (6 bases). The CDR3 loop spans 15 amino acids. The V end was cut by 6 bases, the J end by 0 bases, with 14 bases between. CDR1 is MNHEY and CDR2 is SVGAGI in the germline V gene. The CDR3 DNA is TGTGCCAGCAGCCCTAGCAGGGGATCTAACTATGGCTACACCTTC. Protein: CASSPSRGSNYGYTF.

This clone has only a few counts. In DNA, the CDR3 is TGTGCCAGCAGCCAGGGAGCGGGCGGCTACAATGAGCAGTTCTTC. It specifies CASSQGAGGYNEQFF. The chain recombines TRBV5-4 with TRBJ2-1; possible D gene TRBD2, 6 bases. Trimming cost V 4 bases and J 3 bases, with 14 bases left between them. CDR1 and CDR2 from the germline V gene are SGHNT and YYREEE (reference sequence). This CDR3 spans 15 amino acids.

CDR3 amino acids: CASSYSWDRGYEQYF. In nucleotides, the CDR3 is TGTGCCAGCAGTTACTCATGGGACAGGGGATACGAGCAGTACTTC. V usage is TRBV6-5 and J usage is TRBJ2-7; 10 bases map to TRBD1. With V trimmed by 0 bases and J by 4 bases, 3 bases remained unmatched. CDR3 length: 15 residues. The V gene's germline CDR1 is MNHEY and CDR2 SVGAGI.

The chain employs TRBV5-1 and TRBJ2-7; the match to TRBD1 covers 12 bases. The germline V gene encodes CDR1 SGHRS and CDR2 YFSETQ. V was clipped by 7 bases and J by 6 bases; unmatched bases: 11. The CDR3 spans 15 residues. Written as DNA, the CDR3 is TGCGCCAGCGGACGGGGACAGGGGGCCGATCGCGAGCAGTACTTC. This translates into CASGRGQGADREQYF.

CDR3 amino acids: CASSRGGFPTNEKLFF. CDR3 DNA: TGCGCCAGCAGCCGGGGAGGCTTTCCAACTAATGAAAAACTGTTTTTT. The chain uses TRBV5-1 and TRBJ1-4; D gene ambiguous. The CDR3 loop spans 16 amino acids. CDR1 and CDR2 (germline): SGHRS, YFSETQ. V was trimmed by 4 bases and J by 0 bases, leaving 13 bases between them.

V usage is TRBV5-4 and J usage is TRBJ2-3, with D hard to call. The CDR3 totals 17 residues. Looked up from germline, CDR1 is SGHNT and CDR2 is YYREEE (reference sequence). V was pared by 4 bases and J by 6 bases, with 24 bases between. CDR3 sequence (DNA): TGTGCCAGCAGCCCTGGTCCCGCTCTCTCAAATAGCGATACGCAGTATTTT. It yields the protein CASSPGPALSNSDTQYF.

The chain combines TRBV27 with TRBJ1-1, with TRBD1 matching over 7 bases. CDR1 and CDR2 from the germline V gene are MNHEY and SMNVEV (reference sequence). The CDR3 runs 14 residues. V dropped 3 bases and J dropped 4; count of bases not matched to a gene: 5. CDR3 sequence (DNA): TGTGCCAGCAGTTTCCACAGGGGTGGCACTGAAGCTTTCTTT. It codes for CASSFHRGGTEAFF.

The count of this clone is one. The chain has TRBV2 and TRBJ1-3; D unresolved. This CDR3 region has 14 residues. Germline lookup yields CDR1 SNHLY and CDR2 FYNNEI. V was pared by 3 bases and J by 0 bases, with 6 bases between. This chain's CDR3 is CASSEKRSGNTIYF. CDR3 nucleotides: TGTGCCAGCAGTGAGAAGCGCTCTGGAAACACCATATATTTT.

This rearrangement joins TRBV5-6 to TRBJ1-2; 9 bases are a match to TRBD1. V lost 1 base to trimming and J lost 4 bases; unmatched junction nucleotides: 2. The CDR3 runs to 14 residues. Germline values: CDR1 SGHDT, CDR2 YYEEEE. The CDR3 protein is CASSLSGQGYGYTF. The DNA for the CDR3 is TGTGCCAGCAGCTTGTCGGGACAGGGCTATGGCTACACCTTC.

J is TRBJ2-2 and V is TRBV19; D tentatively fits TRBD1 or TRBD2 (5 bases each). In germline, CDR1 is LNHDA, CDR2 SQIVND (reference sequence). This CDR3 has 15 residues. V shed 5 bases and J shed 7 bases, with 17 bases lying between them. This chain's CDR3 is CASSGRGAGGGELFF. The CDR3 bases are TGTGCCAGTAGTGGGAGAGGGGCAGGAGGCGGGGAGCTGTTTTTT. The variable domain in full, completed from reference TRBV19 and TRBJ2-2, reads DGGITQSPKYLFRKEGQNVTLSCEQNLNHDAMYWYRQDPGQGLRLIYYSQIVNDFQKGDIAEGYSVSREKKESFPLTVTSAQKNPTAFYLCASSGRGAGGGELFFGEGSRLTVL.